The following is a T cell receptor (beta chain) sequence with its context. The PCR had 60 Vbeta and 13 Jbeta primers. Assay: immunoSEQ multiplex PCR; the TCRdb copy retains only in-frame clones and omits some. Of more than 60,000 clones listed, about 75% are singletons. The data are from a study of cytomegalovirus exposure and HLA in healthy donors. The V gene's germline CDR1 is SGHDT and CDR2 YYEEEE. The length of the CDR3 is 13 residues. V gave up 1 base and J gave up 7 bases, with 12 bases separating them. The sequencing input was PBMCs. The J gene is TRBJ2-7, the V gene TRBV5-6; D is perhaps TRBD2 (5 bases). The receptor was derived from a man between 18 and 29 years old in good health and CMV-seronegative. CDR3 sequence reads: CASSLFPEAEQYV. DNA for the CDR3: TGTGCCAGCAGCTTGTTCCCGGAGGCGGAGCAGTACGTC.